The rows below give T cell receptor beta chains drawn from one sample of a study of cytomegalovirus exposure and HLA in healthy donors. Clones were read by immunoSEQ multiplex PCR, and TCRdb kept only the in-frame ones, dropping some. The sample data list around 34,000 clones. What was sequenced was PBMCs. These receptors all stem from a woman in her forties in good health and CMV-seropositive. Each CDR3 is given with its conserved first and last residue. A D gene is named only where the DNA matches it firmly.

d_gene: TRBD1; v_gene: TRBV19; j_gene: TRBJ2-3; CDR3nt: TGTGCCAGTAGATACGGGACAGCTAGCACAGATACGCAGTATTTT; CDR3aa: CASRYGTASTDTQYF
d_gene: NA; v_gene: TRBV30; j_gene: TRBJ1-1; CDR3nt: TGTGCCTGGAGCGACACCAGGAACACTGAAGCTTTCTTT; CDR3aa: CAWSDTRNTEAFF
d_gene: TRBD1; v_gene: TRBV15; j_gene: TRBJ2-1; CDR3nt: TGTGCCACCAGCAGAGGCTGGACAGGGAACAATGAGCAGTTCTTC; CDR3aa: CATSRGWTGNNEQFF
d_gene: TRBD2; v_gene: TRBV11-2; j_gene: TRBJ2-5; CDR3nt: TGTGCCAGCAGCTTAGAGTCTAGCGGGACGGAGACCCAGTACTTC; CDR3aa: CASSLESSGTETQYF
d_gene: NA; v_gene: TRBV5-6; j_gene: TRBJ2-7; CDR3nt: TGTGCCAGCAGCTTTGAGGGAGCCCCCTACGAGCAGTACTTC; CDR3aa: CASSFEGAPYEQYF
d_gene: TRBD1; v_gene: TRBV4-1; j_gene: TRBJ1-1; CDR3nt: TGCGCCAGCAGCCACCTACCGGGACAGGGAGCCGCTGAAGCTTTCTTT; CDR3aa: CASSHLPGQGAAEAFF
d_gene: NA; v_gene: TRBV7-9; j_gene: TRBJ1-5; CDR3nt: TGTGCCAGCAGCTTAGGAGGGTCGAGCAATCAGCCCCAGCATTTT; CDR3aa: CASSLGGSSNQPQHF
d_gene: NA; v_gene: TRBV6-5; j_gene: TRBJ2-2; CDR3nt: TGTGCCAGCAGTTACTCGATTCGCAGGGACACCGGGGAGCTGTTTTTT; CDR3aa: CASSYSIRRDTGELFF
d_gene: TRBD2; v_gene: TRBV9; j_gene: TRBJ2-5; CDR3nt: TGTGCCAGCAGCGTAGGTGGAGCGGGGGGGGAGCAAGAGACCCAGTACTTC; CDR3aa: CASSVGGAGGEQETQYF
d_gene: NA; v_gene: TRBV10-3; j_gene: TRBJ2-7; CDR3nt: TGTGCCATCAGTGGGACAGTCTCCTACGAGCAGTACTTC; CDR3aa: CAISGTVSYEQYF
d_gene: NA; v_gene: TRBV7-8; j_gene: TRBJ2-3; CDR3nt: TGTGCCAGCAGCCTATGGCCGGCGGGCCGAGGCACAGATACGCAGTATTTT; CDR3aa: CASSLWPAGRGTDTQYF
d_gene: TRBD2; v_gene: TRBV10-3; j_gene: TRBJ2-7; CDR3nt: TGTGCCATCAGTGCTATCCACCCCGGGACTAGCGGGGCTATGGGCGAGCAGTACTTC; CDR3aa: CAISAIHPGTSGAMGEQYF
d_gene: NA; v_gene: TRBV9; j_gene: TRBJ2-2; CDR3nt: TGTGCCAGCAGCGAGGGGCACGGAGGGGAGCTGTTTTTT; CDR3aa: CASSEGHGGELFF
d_gene: TRBD1; v_gene: TRBV30; j_gene: TRBJ1-3; CDR3nt: TGTGCCTGGAGTTCTTGGACAGGGCAGAGCTCTGGAAACACCATATATTTT; CDR3aa: CAWSSWTGQSSGNTIYF
d_gene: NA; v_gene: TRBV30; j_gene: TRBJ1-6; CDR3nt: TGTGCCTGGAGTCTCCTGGCCGTCAATTCACCCCTCCACTTT; CDR3aa: CAWSLLAVNSPLHF
d_gene: TRBD1; v_gene: TRBV29-1; j_gene: TRBJ1-1; CDR3nt: TGCAGCGTCTTGAATAAGAGGGGGCAGTGGAACACTGAAGCTTTCTTT; CDR3aa: CSVLNKRGQWNTEAFF
d_gene: NA; v_gene: TRBV6-5; j_gene: TRBJ2-1; CDR3nt: TGTGCCAGCAGTTTGGCCGAATACAATGAGCAGTTCTTC; CDR3aa: CASSLAEYNEQFF
d_gene: NA; v_gene: TRBV4-1; j_gene: TRBJ2-1; CDR3nt: TGCGCCAGCAGCCAATTCTTAGGTCAAATAGGGAGTGAGCAGTTCTTC; CDR3aa: CASSQFLGQIGSEQFF
d_gene: NA; v_gene: TRBV7-8; j_gene: TRBJ1-2; CDR3nt: TGTGCCAGCAGCGCGCTACAGGGTAAAGGCTACACCTTC; CDR3aa: CASSALQGKGYTF
d_gene: NA; v_gene: TRBV7-2; j_gene: TRBJ2-1; CDR3nt: TGTGCCAGCAGCCCGGAGCCAATAAATGAGCAGTTCTTC; CDR3aa: CASSPEPINEQFF
d_gene: TRBD1; v_gene: TRBV14; j_gene: TRBJ1-3; CDR3nt: TGTGCCAGCAAGGGACAGGGGAACACCATATATTTT; CDR3aa: CASKGQGNTIYF
d_gene: NA; v_gene: TRBV28; j_gene: TRBJ1-1; CDR3nt: TGTGCCAGCAGTTTACCCCTAAGGGGGGGCACTGAAGCTTTCTTT; CDR3aa: CASSLPLRGGTEAFF
d_gene: TRBD2; v_gene: TRBV19; j_gene: TRBJ2-2; CDR3nt: TGTGCCAGTAGTCTTTTGACTAGCGGGAGTTTGGGTAACACCGGGGAGCTGTTTTTT; CDR3aa: CASSLLTSGSLGNTGELFF
d_gene: TRBD1; v_gene: TRBV18; j_gene: TRBJ2-7; CDR3nt: TGTGCCAGCTCACCAGACCTGGGACAGGGTCCAGTGCCCTACGAGCAGTACTTC; CDR3aa: CASSPDLGQGPVPYEQYF
d_gene: TRBD1; v_gene: TRBV6-1; j_gene: TRBJ1-2; CDR3nt: TGTGCCATCTCCAGGGGGCCAAACTATGGCTACACCTTC; CDR3aa: CAISRGPNYGYTF
d_gene: TRBD1; v_gene: TRBV9; j_gene: TRBJ1-4; CDR3nt: TGTGCCAGCAGCGTAGTCGGGACAGGGTCTGAAAAACTGTTTTTT; CDR3aa: CASSVVGTGSEKLFF
d_gene: TRBD1; v_gene: TRBV9; j_gene: TRBJ2-6; CDR3nt: TGTGCCAGCAGCGGCCATGGAAGGACAGGGGGCGCTGGGGCCAACGTCCTGACTTTC; CDR3aa: CASSGHGRTGGAGANVLTF
d_gene: NA; v_gene: TRBV6-1; j_gene: TRBJ1-6; CDR3nt: TGTGCCAGCACACGCTCGGGTTCACCCCTCCACTTT; CDR3aa: CASTRSGSPLHF